This record covers a single T cell receptor beta chain. The CDR3 has 16 residues. Germline V CDR1 and CDR2: SGHRS, YFSETQ. The ends were cut back, 0 bases at V and 1 base at J, with 14 bases in the middle. This record comes from a study of blood T cell repertoires in COVID-19. Looking at the study overall: The United States, Italy and Spain provided the acute and convalescent COVID-19 samples.

Adults between about 18 and 95 years of age took part from about two dozen US areas. Exposed participants encountered a COVID-19 case during the 2 weeks preceding study entry. Authors' processing steps: Reference gene primer amplification in the assay estimated nucleated cell counts. TCRdb's copy holds only in-frame clones and misses some; the assay was immunoSEQ multiplex PCR. The D gene and trimming were derived from the DNA, and the V and J assignments and clone size from that table. This table has around 340,000 clones, around nine tenths appearing once. The source material was PBMCs or T cells enriched from blood (not recorded which). The chain couples TRBV5-1 to TRBJ2-7; TRBD2 might be the D (6 bases). This clonotype was obtained from a woman aged 25 to 45 who had been exposed to COVID-19. CDR3 residues: CASSLGDRLGSYEQYF. The CDR3 nucleotides are TGCGCCAGCAGCTTGGGGGACCGACTAGGGTCCTACGAGCAGTACTTC.